This TCR beta chain was obtained from a study of OX40 agonist ivuxolimab in advanced cancers. The overall study: Dose-escalation subjects each had hepatocellular carcinoma, melanoma, renal cell or head and neck cancer. Males comprised approximately 81% of the group, whose mean age was approximately 60 years (range roughly 20 to 90).

CDR3 size: 15 residues. The ends were cut back, 3 bases at V and 0 bases at J, with 8 bases in the middle. Germline values: CDR1 MNHNS, CDR2 SASEGT. About this clone: What it binds is unknown.

Findings of the study overall: Normalized T-cell clonal expansion was also low in some nonresponders.

The protocol was immunoSEQ multiplex PCR, while the TCRdb copy is restricted to in-frame clones and leaves out a portion. This sample carries tens of thousands of clones, around 90% of them seen once, and the ten largest clones take approximately 0.98%. Patients with autoimmune history or systemic immunosuppression were excluded. Material: CD4+ or CD8+ T cells sorted from blood, obtained in a trial of the OX40 agonist ivuxolimab. J is TRBJ1-4 and V is TRBV6-1; tentative D call: TRBD1 (5 bases). The TCR was taken from an adult with an advanced solid tumor such as melanoma, head and neck, liver or kidney cancer. DNA of the CDR3: TGTGCCAGCAGTGACGACAGTGCAACTAATGAAAAACTGTTTTTT. Amino acids: CASSDDSATNEKLFF.